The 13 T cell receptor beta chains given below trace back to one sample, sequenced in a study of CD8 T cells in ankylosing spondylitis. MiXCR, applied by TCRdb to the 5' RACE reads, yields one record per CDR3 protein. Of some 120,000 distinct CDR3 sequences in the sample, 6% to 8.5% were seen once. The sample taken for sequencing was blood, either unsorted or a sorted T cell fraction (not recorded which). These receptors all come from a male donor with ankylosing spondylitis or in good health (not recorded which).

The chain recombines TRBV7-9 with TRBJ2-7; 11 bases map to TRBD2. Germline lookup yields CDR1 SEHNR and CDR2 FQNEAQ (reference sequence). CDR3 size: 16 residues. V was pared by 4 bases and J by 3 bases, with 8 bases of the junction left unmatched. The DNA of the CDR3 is TGTGCCAGCAGCTCCCCGGAGACTAGCGGGATCTACGAGCAGTACTTC. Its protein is CASSSPETSGIYEQYF.

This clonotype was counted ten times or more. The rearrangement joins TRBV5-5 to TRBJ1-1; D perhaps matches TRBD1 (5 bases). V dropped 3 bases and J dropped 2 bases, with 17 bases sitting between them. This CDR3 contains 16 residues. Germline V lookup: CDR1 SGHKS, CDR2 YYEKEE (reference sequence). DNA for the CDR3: TGTGCCAGCAGCTCAGAGGGGCAGGGTCTAAACACTGAAGCTTTCTTT. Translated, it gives CASSSEGQGLNTEAFF.

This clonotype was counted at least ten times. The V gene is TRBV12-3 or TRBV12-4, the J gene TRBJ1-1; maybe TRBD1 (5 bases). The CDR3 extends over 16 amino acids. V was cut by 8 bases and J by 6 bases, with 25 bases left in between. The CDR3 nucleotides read TGTGCCAGCCTCACAGGCCCCGGGACGTGGGGGGCTGAAGCTTTCTTT. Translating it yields CASLTGPGTWGAEAFF.

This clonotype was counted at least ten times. The CDR3 coding sequence is TGTGCCATCAGCCGGGACAGCCGAGGTCAGCCCCAGCATTTT. Encoded protein: CAISRDSRGQPQHF. The chain carries TRBV10-3 and TRBJ1-5, with 7 positions matching TRBD1. The V gene end was trimmed by 6 bases and the J gene end by 6 bases; junction bases not matched to a gene: 8. Germline CDR1 is ENHRY and CDR2 is SYGVKD. This CDR3 comprises 14 residues.

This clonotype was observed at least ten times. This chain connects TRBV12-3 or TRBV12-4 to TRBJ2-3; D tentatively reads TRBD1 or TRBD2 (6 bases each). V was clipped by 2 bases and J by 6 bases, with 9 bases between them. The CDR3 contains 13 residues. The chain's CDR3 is CASSLLGGDTQYF. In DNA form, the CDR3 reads TGTGCCAGCAGTTTACTGGGGGGCGATACGCAGTATTTT.

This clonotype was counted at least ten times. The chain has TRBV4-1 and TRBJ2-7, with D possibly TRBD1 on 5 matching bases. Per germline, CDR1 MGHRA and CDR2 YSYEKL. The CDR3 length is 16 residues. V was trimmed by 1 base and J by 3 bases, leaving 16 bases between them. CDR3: CASSQGVIWGSYEQYF. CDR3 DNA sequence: TGCGCCAGCAGCCAAGGGGTCATCTGGGGCAGCTACGAGCAGTACTTC.

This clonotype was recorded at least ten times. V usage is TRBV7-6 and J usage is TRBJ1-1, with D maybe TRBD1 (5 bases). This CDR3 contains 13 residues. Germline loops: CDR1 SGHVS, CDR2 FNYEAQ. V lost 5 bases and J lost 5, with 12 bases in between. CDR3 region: CASSRDRSTEAFF. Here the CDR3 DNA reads TGTGCCAGCAGCCGAGACAGATCTACTGAAGCTTTCTTT.

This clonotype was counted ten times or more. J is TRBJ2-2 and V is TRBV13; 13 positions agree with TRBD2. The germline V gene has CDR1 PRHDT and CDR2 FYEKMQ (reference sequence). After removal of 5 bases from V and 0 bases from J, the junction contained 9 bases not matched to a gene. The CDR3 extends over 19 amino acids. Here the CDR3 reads CASSREGTSGTTNTGELFF. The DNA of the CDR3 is TGTGCCAGCAGCAGAGAGGGGACTAGCGGGACCACGAACACCGGGGAGCTGTTTTTT.

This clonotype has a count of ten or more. CDR3: CASSLGATHYNEQFF. The DNA of the CDR3 is TGCGCCAGCAGCTTGGGAGCAACCCACTACAATGAGCAGTTCTTC. The chain recombines TRBV5-1 with TRBJ2-1; D gene ambiguous. Trimming pared 0 bases from V and 3 bases from J, leaving 10 bases between. The CDR3 spans 15 residues. Germline lookup yields CDR1 SGHRS and CDR2 YFSETQ.

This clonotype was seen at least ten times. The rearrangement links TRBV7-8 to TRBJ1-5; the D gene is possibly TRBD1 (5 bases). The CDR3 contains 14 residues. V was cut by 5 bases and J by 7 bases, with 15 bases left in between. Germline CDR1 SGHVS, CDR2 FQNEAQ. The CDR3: CASSETGRGQPQHF. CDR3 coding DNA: TGTGCCAGCAGCGAAACAGGCCGGGGACAGCCCCAGCATTTT.

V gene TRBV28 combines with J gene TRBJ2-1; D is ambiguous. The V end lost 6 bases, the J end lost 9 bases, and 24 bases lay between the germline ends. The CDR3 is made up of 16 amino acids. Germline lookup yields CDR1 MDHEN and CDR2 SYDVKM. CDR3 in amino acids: CASSPGLLSALREQFF. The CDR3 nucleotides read TGTGCCAGCAGCCCCGGGCTCCTCTCCGCGCTACGTGAGCAGTTCTTC. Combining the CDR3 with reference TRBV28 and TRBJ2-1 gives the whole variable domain DVKVTQSSRYLVKRTGEKVFLECVQDMDHENMFWYRQDPGLGLRLIYFSYDVKMKEKGDIPEGYSVSREKKERFSLILESASTNQTSMYLCASSPGLLSALREQFFGPGTRLTVL.

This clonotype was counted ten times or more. The CDR3 spells CASRDLYEQYF. The CDR3 region has the DNA TGTGCCAGCAGGGACTTGTACGAGCAGTACTTC. This chain connects TRBV28 to TRBJ2-7; tentatively, D is TRBD2 (5 bases). V was cut by 6 bases and J by 4 bases, with 7 bases left in between. Germline loops: CDR1 MDHEN, CDR2 SYDVKM. CDR3 length equals 11 residues.

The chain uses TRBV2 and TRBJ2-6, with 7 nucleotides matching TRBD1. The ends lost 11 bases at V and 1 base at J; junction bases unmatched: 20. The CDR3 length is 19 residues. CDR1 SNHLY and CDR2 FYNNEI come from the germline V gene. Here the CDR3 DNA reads TGTGCCTTCTGCCCTTTCACCGGGACAGTATCTTCTGGGGCCAACGTCCTGACTTTC. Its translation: CAFCPFTGTVSSGANVLTF.